Following are 17 T cell receptor beta chains from one sample sequenced in a study of T cells in Graves' hyperthyroidism and ophthalmopathy. From RNA transcripts, TCR beta CDR3 regions were amplified. First-round RT-PCR with HTBI primers amplified the TCR CDR3 region. MiXCR was run by TCRdb on the multiplex PCR reads, yielding one entry per CDR3 protein. Found here are around 620,000 distinct CDR3 sequences, under 20% of them singletons; the top ten hold around 4%. The sequenced sample consisted of blood. These TCRs come from a woman in her 30s with Graves' hyperthyroidism.

The table lists this clonotype with many counts. This sequence joins TRBV5-5 and TRBJ1-1, with a weak D call TRBD1 (6 bases). V was shortened by 0 bases and J by 1 base, with 16 bases between the two germline ends. The CDR3 is 17 amino acids. The germline CDR1 and CDR2 sequences are SGHKS and YYEKEE (reference sequence). The CDR3 DNA reads TGTGCCAGCAGCTTGGCGAGTGGGGGCATGGGGAACACTGAAGCTTTCTTT. This translates into CASSLASGGMGNTEAFF.

The chain uses TRBV5-6 and TRBJ2-7; 10 bases are a match to TRBD1. Trimming cost V 5 bases and J 5 bases; bases outside gene matches: 7. The CDR3 sequence is 14 residues long. The V gene's germline CDR1 is SGHDT and CDR2 YYEEEE. The CDR3 sequence: CASRSGTGVHEQYF. Written as DNA, the CDR3 is TGTGCCAGCAGGTCCGGGACAGGGGTCCACGAGCAGTACTTC.

The chain uses TRBV6-5 and TRBJ2-5, with TRBD2 as a possible D gene (6 bases). From germline, CDR1 is MNHEY and CDR2 SVGAGI. V was trimmed by 7 bases and J by 2 bases, leaving 17 bases between them. CDR3 length equals 15 residues. CDR3 amino acids: CASTSPGENQETQYF. DNA for the CDR3: TGTGCCAGCACTTCGCCGGGAGAGAATCAAGAGACCCAGTACTTC.

This clonotype was detected ten times or more. The rearrangement links TRBV12-3 or TRBV12-4 to TRBJ2-1, with D perhaps TRBD2 (6 bases). Trimming removed 7 bases at V and 6 bases at J, with 22 bases between. The CDR3 loop spans 16 amino acids. The CDR3 DNA reads as TGTGCCAGCATCTCCGACGTGTCCCTAGCGCTCAATGAGCAGTTCTTC. The encoded protein is CASISDVSLALNEQFF.

V and J are TRBV11-3 and TRBJ2-5, with D possibly matching TRBD2 (5 bases). CDR1 and CDR2 (germline): SGHNT, YENEEA. V was clipped by 1 base and J by 7 bases, with 13 bases between them. CDR3 length: 14 residues. The CDR3 loop is CASSLGPNRGTQYF. In nucleotides, the CDR3 is TGTGCCAGCAGCTTAGGTCCGAACCGGGGGACCCAGTACTTC.

The chain links TRBV4-1 to TRBJ2-7; D gene ambiguous. The CDR3 is made up of 13 amino acids. Germline V gene lookup returns CDR1 MGHRA and CDR2 YSYEKL. V was clipped by 0 bases and J by 2 bases, with 5 bases between them. Here the CDR3 DNA reads TGCGCCAGCAGCCAAGATCTCACCTACGAGCAGTACTTC. Amino acids: CASSQDLTYEQYF.

This clonotype was seen repeatedly, ten times or more. CDR3 region: CASSPKSGRTYNEQFF. The CDR3 DNA sequence: TGTGCCAGCTCCCCGAAGAGCGGGAGGACCTACAATGAGCAGTTCTTC. The rearrangement joins TRBV12-3 or TRBV12-4 to TRBJ2-1, with 9 bases lining up with TRBD2. The CDR3 loop spans 16 amino acids. Trimming took 8 bases from V and 2 from J; bases not matched to a gene: 10.

The sample holds many counts of this clonotype. V and J are TRBV20-1 and TRBJ2-1; perhaps TRBD1 as D (6 bases). V was pared by 5 bases and J by 2 bases, with 7 bases between. Germline CDR1 is DFQATT and CDR2 is SNEGSKA (reference sequence). CDR3 length: 12 residues. The CDR3 region has the DNA TGCAGTGCTGGGGACACCTACAATGAGCAGTTCTTC. Protein product: CSAGDTYNEQFF.

The sample holds a few counts of this clonotype. The V and J genes are TRBV16 and TRBJ1-1; a possible D gene is TRBD1 (6 bases). Trimming shortened V by 4 bases and J by 7 bases, and 19 bases separated the two germline ends. CDR1 is KGHSY and CDR2 is FQNENV in the germline V gene. The CDR3 runs 15 residues. The CDR3 is CASSRGGPGGVEAFF. CDR3 bases: TGTGCCAGCAGCCGGGGGGGCCCCGGCGGGGTTGAAGCTTTCTTT.

This clonotype was observed a handful of times. CDR3 sequence (DNA): TGTGCCAGCTCCCCAAACCAGGGGGCTCATGGTGAAAAACTGTTTTTT. Translated: CASSPNQGAHGEKLFF. The gene calls are TRBV11-2 and TRBJ1-4; the match to TRBD1 covers 8 bases. Germline loops: CDR1 SGHAT, CDR2 FQNNGV. V gave up 8 bases and J gave up 7 bases; unmatched junction bases: 15. CDR3 length: 16 residues.

This clonotype turned up a few times. The chain employs TRBV24-1 and TRBJ2-4; tentatively, D is TRBD1 or TRBD2 (5 bases each). The CDR3 length is 16 residues. Trimming pared 3 bases from V and 3 bases from J, leaving 14 bases between. Germline-derived CDR1 and CDR2 are KGHDR and SFDVKD. Here the CDR3 reads CATSDTPRELKNIQYF. In nucleotides, the CDR3 is TGTGCCACCAGTGATACCCCCAGGGAGCTCAAAAACATTCAGTACTTC.

This clonotype appeared many times. V gene TRBV2 combines with J gene TRBJ2-3, with 8 bases identical to TRBD2. The CDR3 runs 15 residues. Trimming cost V 5 bases and J 3 bases; bases outside gene matches: 7. Germline assignment: CDR1 SNHLY and CDR2 FYNNEI. CDR3 region: CASSPVLAGTDTQYF. The CDR3 bases are TGTGCCAGCAGTCCCGTATTAGCGGGAACAGATACGCAGTATTTT.

This chain joins TRBV7-2 and TRBJ2-6; 7 bases match TRBD2. The germline CDR1 and CDR2 sequences are SGHTA and FQGNSA. Trimming cost V 2 bases and J 2 bases; bases outside gene matches: 21. This CDR3 spans 22 amino acids. CDR3 loop: CASSLFPRGGSRVFTGANVLTF. The CDR3 nucleotides read TGTGCCAGCAGCTTATTCCCGAGGGGCGGGAGCCGAGTATTTACTGGGGCCAACGTCCTGACTTTC.

This clonotype was seen a few times. The chain carries TRBV4-1 and TRBJ2-3; D is uncertain. Trimming stripped 2 bases from V and 3 bases from J, with 3 bases between. The germline V gene has CDR1 MGHRA and CDR2 YSYEKL. The CDR3 is 12 amino acids. CDR3 protein: CASSQFTDTQYF. For the CDR3, the DNA is TGCGCCAGCAGCCAATTTACAGATACGCAGTATTTT.

This clonotype was detected many times. The chain links TRBV27 to TRBJ2-1; D is unclear. The CDR3 is 13 amino acids. Trimming left V 10 bases short and J 6 bases short, with 16 bases between. Germline V CDR1 and CDR2: MNHEY, SMNVEV (reference sequence). Here the CDR3 reads CATQSWASNEQFF. CDR3 DNA: TGTGCCACGCAATCGTGGGCCAGCAATGAGCAGTTCTTC.

The rearrangement uses TRBV19 and TRBJ2-5; 8 bases are a match to TRBD2. After removal of 3 bases from V and 2 bases from J, the junction contained 11 bases not matched to a gene. The CDR3 has 17 residues. Per the germline V gene, CDR1 is LNHDA and CDR2 is SQIVND (reference sequence). CDR3 protein: CASSIAFGTRDQETQYF. CDR3 DNA sequence: TGTGCCAGTAGTATTGCCTTCGGGACTAGGGATCAAGAGACCCAGTACTTC.

Notes on this clonotype: A read error may be the cause here, since a much bigger clone is one base away. This chain links TRBV2 with TRBJ1-1; D gene ambiguous. This CDR3 has 11 amino acids. Germline CDR1 is SNHLY and CDR2 is FYNNEI. This chain's CDR3 is CTSSLQYQAFF. CDR3 sequence (DNA): TGTACCAGCAGCCTACAGTACCAAGCTTTCTTT.